These 24 T cell receptor beta chains share one sample of origin, sequenced in a study of regulatory T cells in long-lasting Graves disease. Time point in this sample: newly diagnosed GD, antithyroid drugs for less than 3 months. Researchers made the TCR library from RNA that was extracted from PBMCs. Construction of TCR beta libraries relied on iRepertoire HTBI primers and on Arm-PCR targeting CDR3 regions. TCRdb processed the multiplex PCR reads anew with MiXCR; each CDR3 protein has one entry. In the table there are more than 300,000 distinct CDR3 sequences, roughly 10% of which are singletons. The same sample was also used in a study of T cells in Graves' hyperthyroidism and ophthalmopathy.

Material: peripheral blood mononuclear cells (PBMCs), obtained at new diagnosis, from a patient treated with antithyroid drugs. These receptors all stem from a young woman with Graves disease.

V usage is TRBV20-1 and J usage is TRBJ2-5, with TRBD2 matching 8 bases. This CDR3 comprises 13 residues. Germline CDR1 DFQATT, CDR2 SNEGSKA (reference sequence). V lost 3 bases to trimming and J lost 4 bases; unmatched junction nucleotides: 4. Written as DNA, the CDR3 is TGCAGTGCTAGTCCGGGACTAGGAGAGACCCAGTACTTC. Its translation is CSASPGLGETQYF.

A few counts support this clonotype. It may be a read error: a sequence one base away is much more abundant. The V gene is TRBV12-3 or TRBV12-4, the J gene TRBJ1-2; no reliable D call. Trimming pared 5 bases from V and 7 bases from J, leaving 17 bases between. The CDR3 consists of 14 residues. The CDR3 spells CASSPEQTGGGYTF. The CDR3 DNA is TGTGCCAGCAGTCCCGAACAGACCGGTGGTGGCTACACCTTC.

This clonotype was recorded a few times. This sequence joins TRBV27 and TRBJ2-7; D possibly corresponds to TRBD1 (6 bases). Germline V gives CDR1 MNHEY, CDR2 SMNVEV (reference sequence). Trimming left V 2 bases short and J 2 bases short, with 10 bases between. The length of the CDR3 is 14 residues. The CDR3 DNA reads TGTGCCAGCAGTTTAAAAGGGGGTACCTACGAGCAGTACGTC. It codes for CASSLKGGTYEQYV.

The genes are TRBV12-3 or TRBV12-4 and TRBJ2-7; no definite D call. The CDR3 is 14 amino acids. The V and J ends lost 5 bases and 5 bases respectively, with 16 bases between them. The CDR3 nucleotides read TGTGCCAGCAGTGAACGTCTAGGGTCCCACGAGCAGTACTTC. Its translation: CASSERLGSHEQYF.

The sample holds a few counts of this clonotype. The chain carries TRBV10-3 and TRBJ2-5, with D possibly TRBD2 on 7 matching bases. The V end lost 8 bases, the J end lost 2 bases, and 18 bases lay between the germline ends. Germline values: CDR1 ENHRY, CDR2 SYGVKD. The CDR3 loop spans 15 amino acids. The CDR3 here is CAISGGTDPQETQYF. The CDR3 DNA reads TGTGCCATCTCGGGGGGCACGGACCCACAAGAGACCCAGTACTTC.

The chain carries TRBV7-6 and TRBJ1-3; D unresolved. Germline V gene lookup returns CDR1 SGHVS and CDR2 FNYEAQ. This CDR3 has 21 amino acids. V was pared by 3 bases and J by 0 bases, with 27 bases between. The CDR3 reads CASSLSPTPHTGPFSGNTIYF. In DNA, the CDR3 is TGTGCCAGCAGCTTGTCCCCCACTCCTCACACCGGGCCCTTCTCTGGAAACACCATATATTTT.

Many counts were recorded for this clonotype. This sequence joins TRBV6-2 or TRBV6-3 and TRBJ1-1, with 7 bases that match TRBD1. With V trimmed by 0 bases and J by 2 bases, 6 bases remained unmatched. Germline CDR1 is MNHEY and CDR2 is SVGEGT. The CDR3 is 16 residues long. This CDR3 is CASSYSKGAVNTEAFF. The CDR3 DNA reads as TGTGCCAGCAGTTACTCGAAGGGGGCAGTAAACACTGAAGCTTTCTTT.

In its sample, this clonotype was seen many times. V is TRBV9 and J is TRBJ2-1, with 7 nucleotides matching TRBD1. The germline V gene has CDR1 SGDLS and CDR2 YYNGEE. V trimming: 3 bases; J trimming: 4 bases; junction bases outside the gene matches: 4. The CDR3 sequence is 14 residues long. This chain's CDR3 is CASSADRIYNEQFF. As DNA, the CDR3 is TGTGCCAGCAGCGCGGACAGGATTTACAATGAGCAGTTCTTC.

This clonotype was detected ten times or more. V is TRBV27 and J is TRBJ1-1, with TRBD1 matching 7 bases. The CDR3 loop spans 14 amino acids. J lost 8 bases, V lost 6 bases, and 12 bases had no gene match. Germline CDR1 MNHEY, CDR2 SMNVEV (reference sequence). CDR3 loop: CASSSAGQDLEAFF. CDR3 sequence (DNA): TGTGCCAGCAGCTCCGCAGGACAGGACTTGGAAGCTTTCTTT.

Points on this clonotype: Sequence at one end of the junction differs from germline and may be a read error. The chain employs TRBV20-1 and TRBJ2-1, with D tentatively TRBD1 or TRBD2 (6 bases each). CDR3 length: 13 amino acids. Germline CDR1 is DFQATT and CDR2 is SNEGSKA (reference sequence). The CDR3 DNA reads TGCAGTGCAGGGGGGAGCTCCTACCATGAGCAGTTCTTC. It translates to CSAGGSSYHEQFF.

This rearrangement joins TRBV9 to TRBJ1-4; D ambiguous. V gave up 4 bases and J gave up 8 bases, with 12 bases separating them. CDR1 and CDR2 (germline): SGDLS, YYNGEE. The CDR3 totals 13 residues. DNA for the CDR3: TGTGCCAGCAGCCTCCCCGAAAGCGAAAAACTGTTTTTT. As protein: CASSLPESEKLFF.

CDR3 coding DNA: TGCAGTGCCAGAACCAGACAGGGGCACAGGAATGAGCAGTTCTTC. It yields the protein CSARTRQGHRNEQFF. The rearrangement uses TRBV20-1 and TRBJ2-1; the match to TRBD1 covers 8 bases. The CDR3 runs to 15 residues. In germline, CDR1 is DFQATT, CDR2 SNEGSKA (reference sequence). After removal of 6 bases from V and 7 bases from J, the junction contained 14 bases not matched to a gene.

This clonotype was seen many times. V is TRBV28 and J is TRBJ2-5; D is possibly TRBD1 or TRBD2 (5 bases each). Between the trimmed V and J ends, which lost 5 bases and 5 bases, there was a span of 18 bases. Germline V gene data show CDR1 as MDHEN and CDR2 as SYDVKM. The CDR3 spans 15 residues. In DNA, the CDR3 is TGTGCCAGCAGTGCCGGGACGGCAAACCCGGAGACCCAGTACTTC. It specifies CASSAGTANPETQYF.

Ten or more counts support this clonotype. V and J are TRBV6-1 and TRBJ2-7, with 9 bases lining up with TRBD2. The germline CDR1 and CDR2 sequences are MNHNS and SASEGT. The J segment lost 4 bases and the V segment lost 10 bases, leaving 14 bases of the junction unmatched. CDR3 length: 15 amino acids. The CDR3 loop reads CATRRVAGVRYEQYF. CDR3 nucleotide sequence: TGTGCCACCCGCAGGGTAGCGGGAGTTAGGTACGAGCAGTACTTC.

The table lists this clonotype with many counts. J is TRBJ2-5 and V is TRBV9; no reliable D call. This CDR3 comprises 15 residues. V gave up 2 bases and J gave up 1 base, with 12 bases separating them. Germline V lookup: CDR1 SGDLS, CDR2 YYNGEE. DNA of the CDR3: TGTGCCAGCAGCGTTTTTGGACGACCCCAAGAGACCCAGTACTTC. This encodes CASSVFGRPQETQYF.

Ten or more counts support this clonotype. J is TRBJ2-7 and V is TRBV6-1, with D unclear. Deletions cut 3 bases from V and 6 bases from J, with 18 bases between. Germline values: CDR1 MNHNS, CDR2 SASEGT. This CDR3 is built from 15 residues. CDR3 sequence: CASSDRPQGLSEQYF. The DNA for the CDR3 is TGTGCCAGCAGTGATCGTCCCCAAGGGCTATCCGAGCAGTACTTC.

This clonotype was counted at least ten times. The V call is TRBV6-5, the J call TRBJ1-2, with 7 bases matching TRBD1. The length of the CDR3 is 15 residues. Trimming removed 2 bases from V and 4 bases from J; junction bases left unmatched: 7. CDR1 and CDR2 from the germline V gene are MNHEY and SVGAGI. The CDR3 loop is CASSYTNTGVYGYTF. The CDR3 coding sequence is TGTGCCAGCAGTTACACCAACACAGGGGTCTATGGCTACACCTTC.

This clonotype was seen ten or more times. The chain recombines TRBV6-1 with TRBJ2-7, with D possibly being TRBD1 (6 bases). The germline CDR1 and CDR2 sequences are MNHNS and SASEGT. The CDR3 totals 17 residues. Trimming shortened V by 0 bases and J by 3 bases, and 18 bases separated the two germline ends. The CDR3 bases are TGTGCCAGCAGTGAAGCGCTTCCGGGGACAAAAAACTACGAGCAGTACTTC. It translates to CASSEALPGTKNYEQYF.

With respect to this clonotype: A single base separates this from a much larger clone, so it may be a read error. The CDR3 spells CASSLDSGDTRYF. DNA of the CDR3: TGTGCCAGCAGCTTGGATTCTGGGGATACGCGGTATTTT. This chain connects TRBV5-6 to TRBJ2-3; D remains ambiguous. Germline V lookup: CDR1 SGHDT, CDR2 YYEEEE. CDR3 length equals 13 residues.

V is TRBV6-1 and J is TRBJ2-7; D gene uncertain. V was shortened by 3 bases and J by 1 base, with 4 bases between the two germline ends. The CDR3 is 12 amino acids. Germline lookup yields CDR1 MNHNS and CDR2 SASEGT. The CDR3 here is CASSDLSYEQYF. As DNA, the CDR3 is TGTGCCAGCAGTGACTTATCCTACGAGCAGTACTTC.

Many counts were recorded for this clonotype. The V and J genes are TRBV2 and TRBJ1-1, with no clear D. Germline lookup yields CDR1 SNHLY and CDR2 FYNNEI. The CDR3 is 13 amino acids. Trimming pared 6 bases from V and 3 bases from J, leaving 11 bases between. CDR3 sequence (DNA): TGTGCCAGCAGCCGCACATCGGACACTGAAGCTTTCTTT. Translation: CASSRTSDTEAFF.

The V gene is TRBV2, the J gene TRBJ2-2; perhaps TRBD1 as D (6 bases). V was shortened by 8 bases and J by 6 bases, with 16 bases between the two germline ends. This CDR3 comprises 14 residues. Germline-derived CDR1 and CDR2 are SNHLY and FYNNEI. The CDR3 DNA sequence: TGTGCCAGCTGGGACAAGGGGCTAGCCGGGGAGCTGTTTTTT. This encodes CASWDKGLAGELFF.

This clonotype was detected many times. V gene TRBV7-8 combines with J gene TRBJ2-3, with 10 bases aligning to TRBD2. Germline assignment: CDR1 SGHVS and CDR2 FQNEAQ. V lost 2 bases to trimming and J lost 4 bases; unmatched junction nucleotides: 6. The length of the CDR3 is 16 residues. The chain's CDR3 is CASSLSGRVGADTQYF. CDR3 coding DNA: TGTGCCAGCAGCTTAAGCGGGAGGGTTGGTGCAGATACGCAGTATTTT.

There are many counts of this clonotype. V usage is TRBV25-1 and J usage is TRBJ1-1, with a weak D call TRBD1 (5 bases). Germline CDR1 is MGHDK and CDR2 is SYGVNS. V gave up 1 base and J gave up 1 base, with 10 bases separating them. The CDR3 is 15 amino acids. As DNA, the CDR3 is TGTGCCAGCAGTGAATCGGGACGAGGGAACACTGAAGCTTTCTTT. Translated: CASSESGRGNTEAFF.